This T cell receptor (beta chain) was recorded in a study of blood T cell repertoires in COVID-19. This CDR3 contains 16 residues. V dropped 8 bases and J dropped 4; count of bases not matched to a gene: 13. Germline loops: CDR1 SGHTA, CDR2 FQGNSA. The study drew participants aged about 18 to 95 years from 20 to 30 US areas. Grouping used clinical history reported by participants in a survey and questionnaire. Repertoires were generated with immunoSEQ multiplex PCR, while TCRdb's copy carries only in-frame clones and drops some. The table shows more than 200,000 clones, with 84% occurring only once. The TCR originated in a man aged 60 to 69 who had recovered from COVID-19. The chain joins TRBV7-2 to TRBJ2-5; 10 bases are a match to TRBD2. Source material: PBMCs or T cells enriched from blood (not recorded which). The CDR3 sequence is CASGQSAGGASETQYF. CDR3 in DNA: TGTGCCAGCGGGCAATCAGCGGGGGGGGCGTCAGAGACCCAGTACTTC.